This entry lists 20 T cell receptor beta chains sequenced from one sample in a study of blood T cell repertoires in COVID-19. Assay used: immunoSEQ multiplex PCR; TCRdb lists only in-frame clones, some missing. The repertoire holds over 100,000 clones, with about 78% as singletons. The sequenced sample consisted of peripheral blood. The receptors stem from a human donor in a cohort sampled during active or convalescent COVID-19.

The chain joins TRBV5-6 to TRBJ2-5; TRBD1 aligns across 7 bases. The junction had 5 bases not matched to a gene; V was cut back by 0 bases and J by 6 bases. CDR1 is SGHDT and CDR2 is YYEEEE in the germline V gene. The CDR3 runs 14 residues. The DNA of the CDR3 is TGTGCCAGCAGCTTGGTGAGGGGGCAAAAGACCCAGTACTTC. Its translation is CASSLVRGQKTQYF.

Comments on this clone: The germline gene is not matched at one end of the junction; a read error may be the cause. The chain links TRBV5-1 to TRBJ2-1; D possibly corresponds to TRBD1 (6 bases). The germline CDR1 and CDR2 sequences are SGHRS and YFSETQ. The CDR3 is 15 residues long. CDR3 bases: TGCGCCAACAGCTTGGCGGACAGATCCTACAATGAGCAGTTCTTC. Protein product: CANSLADRSYNEQFF.

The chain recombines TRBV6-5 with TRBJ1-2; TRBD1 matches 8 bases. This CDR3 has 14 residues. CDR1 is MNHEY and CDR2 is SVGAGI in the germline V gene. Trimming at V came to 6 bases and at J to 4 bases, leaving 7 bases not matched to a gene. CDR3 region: CASSHRGKAYGYTF. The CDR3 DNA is TGTGCCAGCAGCCACAGGGGGAAGGCCTATGGCTACACCTTC.

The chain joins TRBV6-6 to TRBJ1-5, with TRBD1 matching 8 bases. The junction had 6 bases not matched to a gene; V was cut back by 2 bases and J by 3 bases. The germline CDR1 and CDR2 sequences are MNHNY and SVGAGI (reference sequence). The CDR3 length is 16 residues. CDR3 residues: CASSYATGALNQPQHF. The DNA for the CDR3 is TGTGCCAGCAGTTACGCGACAGGGGCCCTCAATCAGCCCCAGCATTTT.

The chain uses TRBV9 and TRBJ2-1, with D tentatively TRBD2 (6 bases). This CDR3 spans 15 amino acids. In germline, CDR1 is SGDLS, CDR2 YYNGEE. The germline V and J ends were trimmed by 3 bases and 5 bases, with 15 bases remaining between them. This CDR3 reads CASSDLSGTHNEQFF. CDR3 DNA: TGTGCCAGCAGCGATCTTAGCGGCACCCACAATGAGCAGTTCTTC.

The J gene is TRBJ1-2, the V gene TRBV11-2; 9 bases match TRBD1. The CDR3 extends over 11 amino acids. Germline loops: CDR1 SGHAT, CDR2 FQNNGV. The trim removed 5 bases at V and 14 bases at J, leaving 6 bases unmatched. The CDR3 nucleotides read TGTGCCAGCAGCAACAGGGGGCAAAGAACCTTC. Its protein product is CASSNRGQRTF.

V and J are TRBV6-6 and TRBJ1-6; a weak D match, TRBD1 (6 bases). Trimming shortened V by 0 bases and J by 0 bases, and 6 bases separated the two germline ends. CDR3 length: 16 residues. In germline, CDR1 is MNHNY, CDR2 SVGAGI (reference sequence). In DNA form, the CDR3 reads TGTGCCAGCAGTTACTCGGACAGCTCCTATAATTCACCCCTCCACTTT. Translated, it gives CASSYSDSSYNSPLHF.

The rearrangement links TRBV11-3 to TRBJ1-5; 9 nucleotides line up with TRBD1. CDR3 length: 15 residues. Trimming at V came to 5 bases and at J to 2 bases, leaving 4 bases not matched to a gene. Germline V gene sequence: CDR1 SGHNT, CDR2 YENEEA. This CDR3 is CASSPRDRGNQPQHF. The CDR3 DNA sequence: TGTGCCAGCAGCCCTCGGGACAGGGGCAATCAGCCCCAGCATTTT.

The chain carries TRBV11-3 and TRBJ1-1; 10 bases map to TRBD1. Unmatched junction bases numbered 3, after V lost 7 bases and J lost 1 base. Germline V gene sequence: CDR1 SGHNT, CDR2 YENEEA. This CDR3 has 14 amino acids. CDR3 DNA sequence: TGTGCCAGCAAGGGACAGGGGACGAACACTGAAGCTTTCTTT. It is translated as CASKGQGTNTEAFF.

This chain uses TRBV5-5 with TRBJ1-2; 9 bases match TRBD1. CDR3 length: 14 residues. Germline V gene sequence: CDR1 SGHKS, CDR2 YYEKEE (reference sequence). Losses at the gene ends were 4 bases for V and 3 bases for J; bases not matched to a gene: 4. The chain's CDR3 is CASSLGDRDYGYTF. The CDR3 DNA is TGTGCCAGCAGCCTGGGGGACAGGGACTATGGCTACACCTTC.

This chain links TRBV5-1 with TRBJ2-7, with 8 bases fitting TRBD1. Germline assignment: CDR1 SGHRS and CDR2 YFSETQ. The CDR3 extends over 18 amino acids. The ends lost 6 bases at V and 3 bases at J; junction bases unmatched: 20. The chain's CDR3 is CASTKIGDRRDRGYEQYF. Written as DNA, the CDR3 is TGCGCCAGCACCAAAATCGGGGACAGGAGGGACCGAGGCTACGAGCAGTACTTC.

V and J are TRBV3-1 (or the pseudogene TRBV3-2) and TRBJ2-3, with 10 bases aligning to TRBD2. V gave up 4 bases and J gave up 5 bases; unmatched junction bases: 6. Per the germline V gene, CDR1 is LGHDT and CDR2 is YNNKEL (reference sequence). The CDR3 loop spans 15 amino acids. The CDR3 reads CASSPGLAGVDTQYF. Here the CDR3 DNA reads TGTGCCAGCAGCCCGGGGCTAGCGGGAGTAGATACGCAGTATTTT.

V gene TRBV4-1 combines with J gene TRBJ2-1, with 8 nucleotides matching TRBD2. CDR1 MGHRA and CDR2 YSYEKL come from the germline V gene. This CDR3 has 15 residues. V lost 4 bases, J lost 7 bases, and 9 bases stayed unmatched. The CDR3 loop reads CASSPPGGGLNEQFF. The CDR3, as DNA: TGCGCCAGCAGCCCCCCCGGGGGGGGCTTAAATGAGCAGTTCTTC.

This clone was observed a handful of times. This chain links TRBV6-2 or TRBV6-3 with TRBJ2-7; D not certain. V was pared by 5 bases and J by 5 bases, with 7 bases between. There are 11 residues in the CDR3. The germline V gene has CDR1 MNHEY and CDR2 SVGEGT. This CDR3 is CASSQAHEQYF. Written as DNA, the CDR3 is TGTGCCAGCAGTCAAGCACACGAGCAGTACTTC.

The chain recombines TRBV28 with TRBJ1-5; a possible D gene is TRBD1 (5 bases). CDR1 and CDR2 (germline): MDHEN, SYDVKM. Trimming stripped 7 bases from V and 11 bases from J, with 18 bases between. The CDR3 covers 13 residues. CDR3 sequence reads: CASTPTRGGAQHF. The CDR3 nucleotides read TGTGCCAGCACCCCCACACGGGGGGGAGCCCAGCATTTT.

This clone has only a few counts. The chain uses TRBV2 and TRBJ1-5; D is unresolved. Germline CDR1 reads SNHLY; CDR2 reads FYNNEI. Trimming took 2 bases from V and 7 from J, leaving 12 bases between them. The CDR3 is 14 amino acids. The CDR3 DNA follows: TGTGCCAGCAGTGAATCTTCGGCCAGGCAGCCCCAGCATTTT. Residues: CASSESSARQPQHF.

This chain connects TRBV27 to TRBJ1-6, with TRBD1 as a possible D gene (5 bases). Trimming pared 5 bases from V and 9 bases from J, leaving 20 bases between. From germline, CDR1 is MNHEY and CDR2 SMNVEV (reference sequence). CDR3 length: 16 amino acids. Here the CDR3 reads CASSPRGVGGASPLHF. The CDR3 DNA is TGTGCCAGCAGTCCGCGGGGGGTTGGGGGAGCTTCACCCCTCCACTTT.

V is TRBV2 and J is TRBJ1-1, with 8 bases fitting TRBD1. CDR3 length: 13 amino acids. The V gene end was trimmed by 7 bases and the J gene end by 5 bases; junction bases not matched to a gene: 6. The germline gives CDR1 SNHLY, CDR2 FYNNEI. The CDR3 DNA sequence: TGTGCCAGCAAAGACAGGGGTTGGACTGAAGCTTTCTTT. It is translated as CASKDRGWTEAFF.

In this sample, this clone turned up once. DNA of the CDR3: TGTGCCAGTAGTATAGAACTAGCGGGGGCCTACGAGCAGTACTTC. It is translated as CASSIELAGAYEQYF. The chain carries TRBV19 and TRBJ2-7; TRBD2 matches 11 bases. The CDR3 contains 15 residues. Germline V gene lookup returns CDR1 LNHDA and CDR2 SQIVND (reference sequence). V was pared by 0 bases and J by 2 bases, with 0 bases of the junction left unmatched.

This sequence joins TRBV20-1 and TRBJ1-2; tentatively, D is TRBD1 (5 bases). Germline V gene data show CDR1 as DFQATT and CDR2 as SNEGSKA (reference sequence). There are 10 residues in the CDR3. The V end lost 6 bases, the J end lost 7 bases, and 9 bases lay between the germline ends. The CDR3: CSASRVGYTF. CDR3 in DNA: TGCAGTGCCAGCAGGGTTGGCTACACCTTC.